The clone carrying this TCR beta chain has more than one count but fewer than ten. The antigen remains undetermined. The source of the sample is a study of identical twins. With template switching, a universal primer site was added, and the cDNA carried unique molecular identifiers. A single record per CDR3 protein comes from TCRdb applying MiXCR to the 5' RACE reads. Of some 97,000 distinct CDR3 sequences detected, 5.9% appear once; the ten largest clones hold more than 10%. The CDR3 is 15 residues long. Germline V gene sequence: CDR1 SGHTA, CDR2 FQGNSA. Trimming at V came to 5 bases and at J to 2 bases, leaving 5 bases not matched to a gene. Points from the study as a whole: Abundant beta clonotypes from cord blood bore fewer insertions; memory repertoires lacked this pattern.

This rearrangement joins TRBV7-2 to TRBJ2-1; 8 positions match TRBD2. The TCR originated in a woman aged 45-65 years in good health. Sequenced material: memory T cells sorted from blood. The CDR3 region is CASSAPSGPYNEQFF. CDR3 nucleotide sequence: TGTGCCAGCAGCGCCCCTAGCGGGCCCTACAATGAGCAGTTCTTC. Using reference TRBV7-2 and TRBJ2-1 for the parts outside the CDR3, the full variable domain is GAGVSQSPSNKVTEKGKDVELRCDPISGHTALYWYRQSLGQGLEFLIYFQGNSAPDKSGLPSDRFSAERTGGSVSTLTIQRTQQEDSAVYLCASSAPSGPYNEQFFGPGTRLTVL.